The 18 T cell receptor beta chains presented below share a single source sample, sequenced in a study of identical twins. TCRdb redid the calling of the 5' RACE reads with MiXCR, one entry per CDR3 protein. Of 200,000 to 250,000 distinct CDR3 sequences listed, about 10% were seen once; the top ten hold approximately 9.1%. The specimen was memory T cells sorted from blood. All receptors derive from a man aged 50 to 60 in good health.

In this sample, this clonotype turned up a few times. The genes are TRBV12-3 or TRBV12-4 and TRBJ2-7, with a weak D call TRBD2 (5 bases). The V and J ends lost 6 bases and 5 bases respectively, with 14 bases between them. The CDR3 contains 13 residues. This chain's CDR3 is CASSPLAGHEQYF. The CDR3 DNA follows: TGTGCCAGCAGCCCTCTGGCGGGCCACGAGCAGTACTTC.

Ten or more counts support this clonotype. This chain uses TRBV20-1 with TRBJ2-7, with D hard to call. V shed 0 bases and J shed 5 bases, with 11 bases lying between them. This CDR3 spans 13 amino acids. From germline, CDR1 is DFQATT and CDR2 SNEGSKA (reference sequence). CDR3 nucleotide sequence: TGCAGTGCTAGAGATCACGCGGACCACGAGCAGTACTTC. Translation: CSARDHADHEQYF.

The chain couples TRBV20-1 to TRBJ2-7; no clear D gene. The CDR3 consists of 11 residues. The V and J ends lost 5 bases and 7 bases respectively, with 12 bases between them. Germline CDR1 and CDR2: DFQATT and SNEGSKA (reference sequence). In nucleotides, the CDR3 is TGCAGTGCTTCTTTAGGGCGGGAGCAGTACTTC. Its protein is CSASLGREQYF.

The CDR3 bases are TGTGCCAGCAGTTTATCAGGGAGGGTACCAGATACGCAGTATTTT. Translating gives CASSLSGRVPDTQYF. The chain links TRBV27 to TRBJ2-3, with TRBD2 identical over 7 bases. Germline V gene data show CDR1 as MNHEY and CDR2 as SMNVEV (reference sequence). This CDR3 region has 15 residues. V shed 0 bases, J shed 4 bases, and the junction held 4 bases outside the gene matches.

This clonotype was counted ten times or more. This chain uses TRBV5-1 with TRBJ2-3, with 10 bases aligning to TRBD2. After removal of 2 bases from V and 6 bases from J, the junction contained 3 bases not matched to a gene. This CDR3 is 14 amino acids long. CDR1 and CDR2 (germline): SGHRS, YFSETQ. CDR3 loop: CASSFSGGSDTQYF. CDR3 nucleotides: TGCGCCAGCAGCTTTAGCGGGGGGTCGGATACGCAGTATTTT.

The chain's CDR3 is CASSRNRALSHGYTF. DNA of the CDR3: TGTGCCAGCAGCCGCAACCGGGCCCTATCGCATGGCTACACCTTC. This chain joins TRBV7-9 and TRBJ1-2; the D is unclear. Per germline, CDR1 SEHNR and CDR2 FQNEAQ (reference sequence). The CDR3 spans 15 residues. Trimming took 5 bases from V and 6 from J, leaving 19 bases between them.

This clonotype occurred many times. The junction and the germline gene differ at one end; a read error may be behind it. The CDR3 coding sequence is TGCGCCAGCAGCTCCCCGGGGGGGATGAACGCTGAAGCTTTCTTT. Protein: CASSSPGGMNAEAFF. This chain connects TRBV5-1 to TRBJ1-1, with D tentatively TRBD1 (5 bases). Germline CDR1 reads SGHRS; CDR2 reads YFSETQ. CDR3 length: 15 amino acids. Full variable domain (rest looked up from reference TRBV5-1 and TRBJ1-1): KAGVTQTPRYLIKTRGQQVTLSCSPISGHRSVSWYQQTPGQGLQFLFEYFSETQRNKGNFPGRFSGRQFSNSRSEMNVSTLELGDSALYLCASSSPGGMNAEAFFGQGTRLTVV.

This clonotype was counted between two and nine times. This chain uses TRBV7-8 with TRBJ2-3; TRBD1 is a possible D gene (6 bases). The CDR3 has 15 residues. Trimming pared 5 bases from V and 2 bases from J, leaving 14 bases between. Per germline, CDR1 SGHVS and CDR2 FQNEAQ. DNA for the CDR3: TGTGCCAGCAGCCTACAGGGCACCAACACAGATACGCAGTATTTT. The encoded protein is CASSLQGTNTDTQYF.

In DNA, the CDR3 is TGTGCCAGTTTTGGACTAGCGGGCCAGATCTCTGGGGCCAACGTCCTGACTTTC. Protein: CASFGLAGQISGANVLTF. The chain employs TRBV19 and TRBJ2-6, with 11 bases that match TRBD2. V dropped 8 bases and J dropped 0; count of bases not matched to a gene: 9. CDR1 is LNHDA, CDR2 SQIVND, per germline (reference sequence). This CDR3 comprises 18 residues.

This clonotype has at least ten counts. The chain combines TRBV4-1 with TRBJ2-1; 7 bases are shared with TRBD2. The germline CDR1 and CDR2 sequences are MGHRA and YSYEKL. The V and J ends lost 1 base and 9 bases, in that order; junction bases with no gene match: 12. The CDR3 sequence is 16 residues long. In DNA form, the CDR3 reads TGCGCCAGCAGCCAAGGCCTTCAGCGGGGAGAAGCTGAGCAGTTCTTC. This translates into CASSQGLQRGEAEQFF.

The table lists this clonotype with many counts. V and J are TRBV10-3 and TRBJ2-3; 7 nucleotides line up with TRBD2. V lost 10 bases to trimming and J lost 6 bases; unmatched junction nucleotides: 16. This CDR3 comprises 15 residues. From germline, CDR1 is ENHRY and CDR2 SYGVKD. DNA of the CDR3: TGTGCCACCGCTCCCGGGGCGGGAGTAGAGGATACGCAGTATTTT. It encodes CATAPGAGVEDTQYF.

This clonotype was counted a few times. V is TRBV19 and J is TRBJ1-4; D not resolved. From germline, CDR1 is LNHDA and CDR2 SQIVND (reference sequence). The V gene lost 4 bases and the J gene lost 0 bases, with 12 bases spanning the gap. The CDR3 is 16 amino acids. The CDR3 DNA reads TGTGCCAGTAGTAGAGGCCGGGCTGCAACTAATGAAAAACTGTTTTTT. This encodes CASSRGRAATNEKLFF.

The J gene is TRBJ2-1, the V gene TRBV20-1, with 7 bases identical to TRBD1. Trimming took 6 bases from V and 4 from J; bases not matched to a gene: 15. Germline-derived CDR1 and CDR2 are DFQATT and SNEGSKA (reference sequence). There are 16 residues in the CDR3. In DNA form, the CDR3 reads TGCAGTGCCATAAGACAGGGCAGGCTAGATTACAATGAGCAGTTCTTC. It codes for CSAIRQGRLDYNEQFF.

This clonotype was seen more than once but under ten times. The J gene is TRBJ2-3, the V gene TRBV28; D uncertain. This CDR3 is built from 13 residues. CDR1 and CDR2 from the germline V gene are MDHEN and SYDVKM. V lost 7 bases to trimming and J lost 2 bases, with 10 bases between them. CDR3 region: CASISGSTDTQYF. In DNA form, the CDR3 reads TGTGCCAGCATCTCCGGTTCCACAGATACGCAGTATTTT.

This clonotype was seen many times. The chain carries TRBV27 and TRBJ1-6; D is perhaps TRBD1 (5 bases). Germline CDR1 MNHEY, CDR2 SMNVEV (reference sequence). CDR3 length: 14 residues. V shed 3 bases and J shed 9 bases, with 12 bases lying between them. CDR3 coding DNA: TGTGCCAGCAGTTTGGGGCAGGGCGGTTCACCCCTCCACTTT. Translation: CASSLGQGGSPLHF.

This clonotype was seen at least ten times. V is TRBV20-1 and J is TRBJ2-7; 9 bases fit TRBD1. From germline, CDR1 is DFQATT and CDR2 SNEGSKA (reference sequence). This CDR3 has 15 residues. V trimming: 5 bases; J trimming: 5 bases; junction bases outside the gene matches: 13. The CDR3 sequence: CSADRPGTGRDEQYF. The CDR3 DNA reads TGCAGTGCTGACAGGCCCGGGACAGGGAGAGACGAGCAGTACTTC.

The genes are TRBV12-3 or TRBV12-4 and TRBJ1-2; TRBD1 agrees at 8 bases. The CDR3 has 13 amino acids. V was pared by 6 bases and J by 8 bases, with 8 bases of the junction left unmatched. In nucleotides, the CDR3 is TGTGCCAGCAGGCGGACAGGGCTGTGGGGCTACACCTTC. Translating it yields CASRRTGLWGYTF.

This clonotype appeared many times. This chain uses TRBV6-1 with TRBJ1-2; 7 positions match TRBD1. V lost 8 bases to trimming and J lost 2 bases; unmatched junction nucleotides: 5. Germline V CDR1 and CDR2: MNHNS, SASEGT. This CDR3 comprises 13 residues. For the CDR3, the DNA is TGTGCCAGCGAGCCGGGACAGAACTATGGCTACACCTTC. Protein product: CASEPGQNYGYTF.